The clone carrying this T cell receptor (beta chain) was recorded at least ten times. What it binds is not known. These data originate in a study of human T cells and chemical hapten exposure. TCRdb re-called the RACE reads through MiXCR, storing one row per CDR3 protein. The sample has tens of thousands of distinct CDR3 sequences; 7.5% to 9.5% are singletons. Time point reported: patch test 2, 6 weeks after DPC sensitization. This sample's treatment: therapeutic diphenylcyclopropenone sensitization with weekly scalp DPC. Whole-study findings and limits: Because they had alopecia, donors may respond immunologically unlike healthy people. TCRs whose frequency exceeded 1 in 1000 remained the same following DPC sensitization.

The sequences come from whole blood, collected in connection with sensitization to the hapten diphenylcyclopropenone (DPC). The receptor's source is a woman aged 50 to 60 with alopecia areata. Some clones in this sample may be carry-over from other donors' samples.

DNA for the CDR3: TGCGCCAGCTCCGCAGGGTCCGGCACTGAAGCTTTCTTT. The encoded protein is CASSAGSGTEAFF. This sequence joins TRBV4-1 and TRBJ1-1; perhaps TRBD1 as D (5 bases). This CDR3 comprises 13 residues. V was shortened by 8 bases and J by 4 bases, with 14 bases between the two germline ends. CDR1 is MGHRA, CDR2 YSYEKL, per germline.